Sequencing of this T cell receptor (beta chain) was carried out in a study of blood T cell repertoires in COVID-19. Across the study: The cDNA or gDNA used as material had been derived from T cells, B-cell-depleted T cells, or PBMCs.

Per the study methods: The assay estimated nucleated cells by amplifying reference gene primers. Assay: immunoSEQ multiplex PCR; the TCRdb copy retains only in-frame clones and omits some. Clonal size and the V and J genes are those of that table, whereas D and trimming came from the DNA. The sample shows 70,000 to 95,000 clones, 85% to 95% of them seen only once. V gave up 1 base and J gave up 1 base; unmatched junction bases: 3. This CDR3 contains 15 residues. Per the germline V gene, CDR1 is SGHTA and CDR2 is FQGNSA. Specimen: peripheral blood. The source is an older woman with active COVID-19. The chain recombines TRBV7-2 with TRBJ2-7; 8 nucleotides match TRBD1. DNA for the CDR3: TGTGCCAGCAGCTTAGACCGGGACAGGTCCTACGAGCAGTACTTC. It specifies CASSLDRDRSYEQYF.